A selection of T cell receptor beta chains follows, all from one sample in a study of cytomegalovirus exposure and HLA in healthy donors. The assay was immunoSEQ multiplex PCR, and TCRdb's table has in-frame clones only and misses some. Of over 200,000 clones in the sample, 90% were seen once. The sequenced sample was PBMCs. Receptors were obtained from a woman aged 30 to 39 in good health and CMV-seronegative. Both conserved end residues are part of each CDR3. A D gene is named only where the DNA matches it firmly. Not every row has a clone size; where given, it reads once, few, many or a size class.

d_call	clone_size	v_call	j_call	cdr3_nt	cdr3_aa
TRBD1	-	TRBV6-1	TRBJ1-2	TGTGCCAGCAGTGATGGGACAGGGGTCGGCTACACCTTC	CASSDGTGVGYTF
-	-	TRBV29-1	TRBJ1-2	TGCAGCGTTGAAGGGGGAGACTATGGCTACACCTTC	CSVEGGDYGYTF
TRBD2	-	TRBV4-3	TRBJ2-2	TGCGCCAGCAGCCAAGATTCCCTACCGGGACTAGCGGGAGGATGGGTAGGGCTGTTTTTT	CASSQDSLPGLAGGWVGLFF
-	-	TRBV5-6	TRBJ2-1	TGTGCCAGCAGCTTGGATCCAGGGCCTGAGCAGTTCTTC	CASSLDPGPEQFF
-	-	TRBV30	TRBJ2-2	TGTGCCTGGAGTGCAGGGCTGGTAGGAACCGGGGAGCTGTTTTTT	CAWSAGLVGTGELFF
TRBD1	-	TRBV4-1	TRBJ1-1	TGCGCCAGCAGCCGGGGACAGGGGGGCACTGAAGCTTTCTTT	CASSRGQGGTEAFF
TRBD1	-	TRBV5-1	TRBJ2-7	TGCGCCAGCAGCGCCCGACAGGGAGCCTACGAGCAGTACTTC	CASSARQGAYEQYF
-	-	TRBV28	TRBJ1-1	TGTGCCAGCGCTTTGGGCACTGAAGCTTTCTTT	CASALGTEAFF
-	-	TRBV13	TRBJ2-4	TGTGCCAGCAGCCGAGCCTTAGAGACAGTTGTGAAAGACATTCAGTACTTC	CASSRALETVVKDIQYF
TRBD2	-	TRBV7-2	TRBJ2-7	TGTGCCAGCAGCTTAGGTGGGACTAGCGGGAGGGCCAGGTACGAGCAGTACTTC	CASSLGGTSGRARYEQYF
-	-	TRBV20-1	TRBJ2-3	TGCAGTGCCCGTGGGGTAGATACGCAGTATTTT	CSARGVDTQYF
TRBD1	once	TRBV28	TRBJ2-2	TGTGCCAGCAGTTTAAGTTGGGCCAGGGGGCTGGTCGGGGAGCTGTTTTTT	CASSLSWARGLVGELFF